The present TCR beta chain was sequenced within a study of cytomegalovirus exposure and HLA in healthy donors (TCRdb year 2017). Study-wide context: According to an earlier analysis of 587 of the donors, 200 million or so T cells yielded 90 million to 140 million unique TCR beta sequences and less than 300 Gb of sequence data. Approximately 310 gigabases of sequencing data and around 87 million unique TCR sequences were included in an early release covering 500 to 750 HLA-typed donors. Of the 300 to 500 genotyped donors, less than 90% were placed in the genetic ancestry cluster associated with self-reported Caucasian donors. The study was designed to test whether signatures of past pathogen exposure could be identified by cataloging public T cell receptors. The T cell repertoires of several hundred subjects were profiled by immunosequencing and related to cytomegalovirus serostatus. In addition to the first cohort of approximately 650 subjects, a separate validation cohort of some 120 different subjects was used. High-throughput TCR immunosequencing, statistical association of individual TCRs with disease status, and machine learning were combined to predict cytomegalovirus infection status. A later analysis re-examined previously published TCR beta repertoires from about 670 donors and added high-resolution HLA genotyping to investigate patterns of TCR occurrence. Rather than using new phenotypic data, the later analysis identified candidate immune exposures from TCR beta sequences and from how often those sequences occurred across donors. An earlier analysis of around 540 of the donors applied high-throughput TCR beta sequencing to assess whether each TCR beta V gene segment acted as functional or pseudogenic. Donor age, sex, ethnicity and CMV serostatus were compiled together with the repertoire data. In a later genetic analysis, genome-wide SNP genotypes for about 55% of the 666 donors were used, and that subset was treated as a discovery cohort. All discovery cohort repertoires had been generated on a single sequencing platform. Class I and class II HLA loci were covered by the typing at four-digit resolution. The number of donors typed differed by locus, with roughly 620-640 for A, B, C, DRB1 and DQB1, around 500 for DQA1, 600 to 610 for DPA1, and around 460 for DPB1. A handful of DR-DQ haplotypes were handled as single units for association and clustering because linkage in the cohort was strong. Among a few hundred genotyped donors of the cohort, an average of roughly 240,000 unique TCR beta nucleotide sequences were sequenced per donor, about a sixth of them non-productive.

The cohort consisted of hundreds of healthy bone marrow donors. At the time of sampling, all cohort members were nominally healthy, though unrecorded immune exposures were likely present. The donor was CMV seronegative and was included in the group of under 450 seronegative cohort members. A peripheral blood sample was provided by each donor, and peripheral blood mononuclear cells were used for TCR beta sequencing. Genomic DNA was extracted from the blood cell samples with the Qiagen DNeasy Blood Extraction Kit. Turning to this clone: The antigen it binds to is not known. No quality values exist for individual bases; no much larger clone is one base distant.

The CDR3 covers 14 residues, taking in both the cysteine and the phenylalanine. The retained sequence is limited to the CDR3, 42 bases, with the frame set at the first base. Compared with germline, V lacks 0 bases and J lacks 5 bases; bases without a gene match: 1. CDR1 and CDR2, per the germline V gene (reference sequence), are SGHAT and FQDESV. Preparation of the library involved the immunoSEQ multiplex PCR assay. The multiplex PCR relied on a mix of 60 forward primers for TCR Vbeta segments and 13 reverse primers for TCR Jbeta segments. Amplification of the CDR3 region of rearranged TCR beta genes was performed with a multiplex PCR assay on genomic DNA. The amplified TCR beta libraries were sequenced on the Illumina HiSeq System as 87-base-pair reads. The published analysis was carried out like this. In a later analysis, some 80 million unique TCR beta chains were counted across the roughly 610 repertoires, and roughly 11 million of these chains were shared by at least two donors. A nearest-neighbor algorithm error-corrected the raw reads and collapsed the reads into unique sequences, merging closely related sequences to remove PCR and sequencing errors. V, D and J gene segments were assigned by aligning CDR3 sequences to IMGT reference sequences. Each retained sequence needed at least a six-nucleotide match to both a V gene segment and a J gene segment. A rearrangement was called productive if the CDR3 had no stop codons and remained in frame with V and J, and every other rearrangement was called non-productive. CDR3 was defined according to IMGT convention as the region running from the second conserved V-encoded cysteine to the conserved J-encoded phenylalanine. In an earlier analysis of approximately 590 of the donors, sequences lacking an unambiguous match to a single V gene segment were excluded. An earlier analysis of some 610 of the donors called V segments functional above 56.7% productive rearrangements and segregating when the between-donor standard deviation exceeded 5%. A statistical classification framework was built to diagnose cytomegalovirus status from the catalog of TCR beta chain sequences. V and J gene assignment, in a later analysis, came from comparing TCR nucleotide sequences with IMGT/GENE-DB human TR gene sequences. A later analysis assigned CDR3 sequences and most-parsimonious VDJ recombination scenarios with the TCRdist pipeline. A later analysis defined each TCR beta chain by its CDR3 amino acid sequence plus V-gene family, and excluded reads lacking a unique V-gene family. As a way to deal with suspected cross-contamination and a sequencing artifact, a later analysis dropped hundreds of nucleotide sequences that were highly shared and had low generation probability. In a later analysis, a clonal expansion index for each public chain was calculated from normalized within-repertoire ranks of inferred template counts. Generation probabilities in a later analysis came from a VDJ recombination model fitted to out-of-frame rearrangements, and those results were checked against IGoR. Hypergeometric tests were used in a later analysis to score TCR-TCR, TCR-HLA and TCR-CMV co-occurrence, with a repertoire-size bias correction applied to the TCR pairs. In a later analysis, false discovery rates were estimated by permuting HLA or CMV assignments 20 times. In a later analysis, co-occurring TCRs were grouped with DBSCAN, and TCRdist sequence similarity was added when clustering was performed within HLA-allele-positive subsets. Co-occurrence clustering excluded repertoires with fewer than 30,000 or more than 120,000 public chains, plus five with anomalous nucleotide sharing. TCRdb provides this immuneACCESS table in a form limited to in-frame rearrangements. Some clones are lacking; in checked studies, under half of them reflect an unresolved V gene, and why the rest are absent is not known. The DNA gave D and trimming, while V, J and clone size come from that table. In this sample the table shows fewer than 100,000 clones, over 60% of which occur a single time. Less than 8.5% of the sample belongs to the ten largest clones.

Results the study describes overall, beyond this receptor: The only immune exposure information available for the cohort was CMV serostatus. In a later analysis, the rate of TCR association differed among HLA loci, with DRB1 alleles having the most associated TCRs and HLA-C alleles having the fewest. Roughly uniform sequencing depth across donors was assumed in presence/absence analyses, although this assumption may not hold. In an earlier analysis of roughly 500 of the donors, most TCR beta V segments appeared in productive rearrangements about 90% or about 30% of the time, broadly matching IMGT annotations. Because counts were too low, more than 15 rarely observed V segments, including chromosome 9 orphons, were excluded from the earlier analysis of several hundred of the donors. Across donors, most TCR sequences were observed very rarely, whereas some public TCRs were present in many individuals. Strong co-occurrence of HLA alleles, especially DR and DQ, made assigning TCR associations to individual alleles difficult. In a later analysis, 16,951 TCR beta sequences were associated with specific HLA alleles at a false discovery rate of 0.05. In a later analysis, several top co-occurrence clusters were reported to appear linked to parvovirus B19, influenza, CMV and Epstein-Barr virus. Correlated functional status among segregating V segments might be attributable to linkage disequilibrium, but an unknown experimental factor could not be ruled out. V-gene and J-gene trimming of TCR beta chains was associated with a missense DCLRE1C variant in a later genetic analysis, and the association was replicated in an independent cohort. The study gave a list of 150 to 200 TCR beta chains associated with cytomegalovirus. This cohort had only TCR beta chains sequenced, and the lack of alpha or paired-chain data limited which features could be detected. In vitro tests confirmed that a few of the cytomegalovirus-associated TCR beta chains recognize cytomegalovirus antigens. According to a later analysis, most CMV-associated TCR beta chains appeared to be HLA-restricted, and the HLA associations seemed to be driven largely by CMV exposure. In a later genetic analysis, fewer N-insertions in productive TCRs were reported among donors in an Asian-associated ancestry cluster than the roughly 700-donor mean. Because the 87-base-pair reads could not distinguish some IMGT-functional V segments, including TRBV6-2 and TRBV6-3, those segments were excluded. It was suggested by the authors that the approach could potentially be generalized to other disease states and immunological phenotypes. A further reported finding was that TCR beta sequences accurately predicted the HLA-A and HLA-B alleles for most subjects in the first cohort. The sequencing pipeline was judged likely to have produced a cluster of highly shared sequence variants as a technical artifact. Because some donors lacked HLA typing at each locus, the association tests relied only on the typed subset. A later analysis found that HLA-associated TCR beta chains were more clonally expanded and had lower generation probabilities than equally common non-associated chains. The classifier was reported to diagnose cytomegalovirus status with high specificity and sensitivity in both the original and validation cohorts.

In this chain, TRBV11-1 is recombined with TRBJ1-2; TRBD1 agrees with 9 junctional bases. The TCR comes from a female donor in good health and CMV-seronegative. The sequenced sample consisted of PBMCs. The CDR3 reads as follows: CASSLAGQGYGYTF. The DNA sequence is as follows: TGTGCCAGCAGCTTAGCGGGACAGGGATATGGCTACACCTTC.